Listed below are T cell receptor beta chains from one sample, sequenced in a study of Ad26.COV2.S vaccination and SARS-CoV-2 variants. TCRdb's table, derived via immunoSEQ multiplex PCR, lists solely in-frame clones and lacks some. The sample has roughly 150,000 clones, 86% seen once; the top ten hold 4% to 6%. The source was peripheral blood, collected after recovery from COVID-19. The receptor set was obtained from a human donor who had recovered from COVID-19. Both conserved end residues are part of each CDR3. Fields, in order: D gene, J gene, clone size, V gene, CDR3 protein, CDR3 DNA. D genes are given only for firm matches. Only part of the rows carry a size: once, few, many, or a class if the clone is expanded.

TRBD1,TRBJ1-6,few,TRBV6-6,CASSTGQLNSPLHF,TGTGCCAGCAGTACGGGACAGCTAAATTCACCCCTCCACTTT
.,TRBJ1-1,.,TRBV18,CASSPAVDTEAFF,TGTGCCAGCTCCCCAGCCGTCGACACTGAAGCTTTCTTT
.,TRBJ2-3,.,TRBV18,CASSPQRLETDTQYF,TGTGCCAGCTCACCCCAAAGGCTAGAAACAGATACGCAGTATTTT
TRBD1,TRBJ1-2,.,TRBV13,CASSVRTGAKLNGYTF,TGTGCCAGCAGCGTGCGGACAGGGGCGAAATTGAATGGCTACACCTTC
TRBD1,TRBJ2-7,.,TRBV6-6,CASSPTGGTYEQYF,TGTGCCAGCAGTCCGACAGGGGGGACCTACGAGCAGTACTTC
.,TRBJ2-7,few,TRBV7-2,CASSLRWGSSYEQYF,TGTGCCAGCAGCTTACGGTGGGGAAGCTCCTACGAGCAGTACTTC
.,TRBJ1-6,.,TRBV7-2,CASSYNSRQIYNSPLHF,TGTGCCAGCAGCTATAACTCCAGACAGATTTATAATTCACCCCTCCACTTT
TRBD1,TRBJ2-6,.,TRBV7-2,CASSYNRGNGANVLTF,TGTGCCAGCAGCTACAACAGGGGGAATGGGGCCAACGTCCTGACTTTC
.,TRBJ1-4,.,TRBV7-2,CASSPTYLRPPEKLFF,TGTGCCAGCAGCCCCACTTACCTGCGCCCCCCAGAAAAACTGTTTTTT
.,TRBJ1-4,.,TRBV11-2,CASSPQGLEKLFF,TGTGCCAGCAGTCCTCAGGGGTTAGAAAAACTGTTTTTT
.,TRBJ2-4,.,TRBV19,CASSMDTKNIQYF,TGTGCCAGTAGTATGGACACCAAAAACATTCAGTACTTC
TRBD1,TRBJ1-6,once,TRBV19,CASSIVGDRGSSYNSPLHF,TGTGCCAGTAGTATAGTCGGAGACAGGGGGAGCTCCTATAATTCACCCCTCCACTTT
.,TRBJ1-6,.,TRBV28,CASSFRGGSPLHF,TGTGCCAGCAGTTTCAGGGGTGGTTCACCCCTCCACTTT